This entry features one TCR beta chain sequence. Its antigen is not identified. This sample was taken from a study of shared clonotypes between healthy human individuals. Study-wide results and caveats: Shared clonotypes across all four donors exceeded non-shared ones in generation probability.

The assay was immunoSEQ multiplex PCR, and TCRdb's table has in-frame clones only and misses some. The sample has approximately 2,300,000 clones; roughly 92% are singletons. V lost 0 bases and J 5 bases, leaving 18 bases between the germline ends. In germline, CDR1 is SGHNT, CDR2 YYREEE (reference sequence). The CDR3 length is 16 residues. This sequence was found in a man between 18 and 29 years old in good health. Some clones in this sample may be carry-over from other donors' samples. The gene calls are TRBV5-4 and TRBJ2-7; D not certain. Specimen: naive CD4+ T cells from PBMCs. The subset: CD45RA+ positively selected. CDR3 region: CASSLGLGKAKDEQYF. The CDR3 DNA reads as TGTGCCAGCAGCTTGGGGCTAGGCAAAGCAAAAGACGAGCAGTACTTC.